This T cell receptor (beta chain) comes out of a study of T cells after yellow fever vaccination. At the level of the study: In the case of low-cell-number fractions, SMART-Seq v4 Ultra Low Input was used for preparation. Notes on the study in general: The secondary response peaked faster, at day 5 versus 15, but was weaker. Detected again after the booster were most primary-vaccination clones, at roughly 95% CD4 and nearly 90% CD8.

Germline CDR1 and CDR2: SGHRS and YFSETQ. This CDR3 comprises 14 residues. The J segment lost 5 bases and the V segment lost 3 bases, leaving 4 bases of the junction unmatched. This clonotype was counted between two and nine times. Its specificity is not known. Making TCR cDNA involved 5'RACE template switching, which added UMIs and a universal primer site. Each CDR3 protein gets one entry after TCRdb re-called the 5' RACE reads with MiXCR. The table includes over 300,000 distinct CDR3 sequences, roughly 3.5% detected once. The receptor comes from a man between 18 and 29 years old who received the YFV17D yellow fever vaccine. This rearrangement joins TRBV5-1 to TRBJ2-1; 8 bases line up with TRBD2. The sequencing here drew on PBMCs, taken on the day of the yellow fever booster vaccination. Here the CDR3 DNA reads TGCGCCAGCAGCTCGGGGGGGCCGAACAATGAGCAGTTCTTC. Its protein is CASSSGGPNNEQFF.